This record looks at one T cell receptor beta chain sequence and its context. The antigen remains unidentified. Germline V lookup: CDR1 SGHAT, CDR2 FQNNGV. The CDR3 has 13 amino acids. V lost 5 bases, J lost 6 bases, and 14 bases lay in between. Sequenced by immunoSEQ multiplex PCR; TCRdb stores in-frame clones only, minus some. In the table there are 70,000 to 100,000 clones, 80% to 90% of which are singletons. This sample was taken from a study of T cell responses to AZD1222 COVID-19 vaccine. Points from the study as a whole: Spike as a whole was targeted by vaccine-associated CD4 TCRs, dominant at 160-218 and 743-854. Baseline serostatus was positive in only six AZD1222 recipients. The donor cohort was predominantly white British with a female majority, and clonal diversity may have been underestimated. A rise in Spike-specific TCR breadth and depth followed two AZD1222 doses.

The sample consisted of peripheral blood, taken 28 days after the second AZD1222 dose. The sequence came from an adult who received the AZD1222 COVID-19 vaccine. This chain links TRBV11-2 with TRBJ2-7, with unresolved D. CDR3 sequence (DNA): TGTGCCAGCAGCCCTCCCTGGGCCCTCGAGCAGTACTTC. Translated: CASSPPWALEQYF.